The rows below give T cell receptor beta chains drawn from one sample of a study of shared clonotypes between healthy human individuals. Some clones are missing from TCRdb's copy, which holds only in-frame ones; the method was immunoSEQ multiplex PCR. The data hold millions of clones, with roughly 92% observed a single time. The sequenced sample consisted of naive CD4+ T cells sorted from blood. The receptors were sampled from a man younger than 35 in good health. Both conserved end residues are part of each CDR3. The D gene is left open where the match is weak. Size tells how often a clone was seen (once, few, many) or the class of an expanded clone, and some rows leave it out.

>-|-|TRBV9|TRBJ2-5
CASSVSGRAAETQYF
TGTGCCAGCAGCGTATCGGGACGGGCCGCGGAGACCCAGTACTTC
>-|TRBD2|TRBV6-5|TRBJ2-5
CASSTGGKTQYF
TGTGCCAGCAGTACCGGGGGGAAGACCCAGTACTTC
>-|-|TRBV5-6|TRBJ2-3
CASSPARLLTDTQYF
TGTGCCAGCAGCCCGGCGCGACTATTGACAGATACGCAGTATTTT
>-|-|TRBV5-1|TRBJ2-3
CASSLEGITDTQYF
TGCGCCAGCAGCTTGGAGGGTATTACAGATACGCAGTATTTT
>-|TRBD1|TRBV18|TRBJ2-1
CASSSDRSAYNEQFF
TGTGCCAGCTCGTCGGACAGGTCGGCCTACAATGAGCAGTTCTTC
>-|-|TRBV7-2|TRBJ2-1
CASSLNFYNEQFF
TGTGCCAGCAGCTTGAATTTCTACAATGAGCAGTTCTTC
>-|-|TRBV18|TRBJ1-1
CASSRTELNTEAFF
TGTGCCAGCTCGCGCACAGAACTGAACACTGAAGCTTTCTTT
>-|-|TRBV5-1|TRBJ2-7
CASSLGDSTYEQYF
TGCGCCAGCAGCTTGGGGGATTCTACCTACGAGCAGTACTTC
>-|TRBD2|TRBV10-2|TRBJ2-1
CASSDRTSGGHHEQFF
TGCGCCAGCAGTGACCGGACTAGCGGGGGTCACCATGAGCAGTTCTTC
>-|-|TRBV18|TRBJ2-3
CASSPPIRGYPDTQYF
TGTGCCAGCTCACCACCGATCAGGGGATACCCAGATACGCAGTATTTT
>-|TRBD2|TRBV5-1|TRBJ2-1
CASSLAGLALNEQFF
TGCGCCAGCAGCTTGGCAGGACTAGCTTTGAATGAGCAGTTCTTC
>-|-|TRBV2|TRBJ1-3
CASSGDSGNTIYF
TGTGCCAGCAGTGGCGACTCTGGAAACACCATATATTTT
>-|TRBD1|TRBV6-1|TRBJ2-6
CASSNDRAGANVLTF
TGTGCCAGCAGCAACGACAGGGCCGGGGCCAACGTCCTGACTTTC
>-|TRBD2|TRBV7-2|TRBJ2-1
CASSLGTSGRRRNEQFF
TGTGCCAGCAGCTTGGGGACTAGCGGGAGAAGGCGTAATGAGCAGTTCTTC
>-|TRBD1|TRBV6-6|TRBJ1-4
CASSSTGATNEKLFF
TGTGCCAGCAGTTCGACAGGGGCGACTAATGAAAAACTGTTTTTT
>-|TRBD1|TRBV9|TRBJ1-5
CASSVGQGEGNQPQHF
TGTGCCAGCAGCGTAGGACAGGGGGAGGGCAATCAGCCCCAGCATTTT
>-|TRBD1|TRBV28|TRBJ1-5
CASSLPNQGVGQPQHF
TGTGCCAGCAGTTTACCTAATCAGGGGGTCGGTCAGCCCCAGCATTTT
>-|-|TRBV6-1|TRBJ2-7
CASASLGSYEQYF
TGTGCCAGCGCGTCACTAGGTAGTTACGAGCAGTACTTC
>-|-|TRBV19|TRBJ2-7
CASSPRPSLGSYEQYF
TGTGCCAGTAGTCCCCGACCCAGTCTTGGATCCTACGAGCAGTACTTC
>-|-|TRBV6-1|TRBJ2-7
CASTFGWDDEQYF
TGTGCCAGCACATTTGGGTGGGATGACGAGCAGTACTTC
>-|-|TRBV4-3|TRBJ2-1
CASSHLLRDEQFF
TGCGCCAGCAGCCACCTCCTTAGGGATGAGCAGTTCTTC
>-|-|TRBV4-2|TRBJ2-1
CASSQDLGGSSYNEQFF
TGTGCCAGCAGCCAAGATTTGGGGGGAAGCTCCTACAATGAGCAGTTCTTC
>-|TRBD2|TRBV7-6|TRBJ2-5
CASSILAEQETQYF
TGTGCCAGCAGCATACTAGCGGAGCAAGAGACCCAGTACTTC
>-|-|TRBV7-8|TRBJ2-7
CASSLRIQIGSPYEQYF
TGTGCCAGCAGCTTACGTATTCAAATTGGCTCTCCCTACGAGCAGTACTTC
>-|-|TRBV7-2|TRBJ2-2
CASSLTTHTGELFF
TGTGCCAGCAGCCTGACGACCCACACCGGGGAGCTGTTTTTT
>once|TRBD2|TRBV7-2|TRBJ2-3
CASSPGLAGGRTDTQYF
TGTGCCAGCAGCCCGGGACTAGCGGGAGGACGCACAGATACGCAGTATTTT
>-|-|TRBV5-5|TRBJ2-7
CASSQNYEQYF
TGTGCCAGCAGCCAAAACTACGAGCAGTACTTC
>-|TRBD2|TRBV7-3|TRBJ2-3
CASSTSGGPGDTQYF
TGTGCCAGCAGTACCTCGGGGGGACCTGGAGATACGCAGTATTTT
>-|TRBD2|TRBV19|TRBJ2-7
CASSLSGTTAYEQYF
TGTGCCAGTAGTTTGTCCGGGACTACCGCCTACGAGCAGTACTTC
>once|-|TRBV6-5|TRBJ1-2
CASSYSPTDIYGYTF
TGTGCCAGCAGTTACTCCCCTACAGACATCTATGGCTACACCTTC
>-|TRBD1|TRBV11-2|TRBJ1-3
CASSPGGTGNTIYF
TGTGCCAGCAGCCCAGGGGGCACTGGAAACACCATATATTTT
>-|TRBD1|TRBV28|TRBJ2-4
CASSWGVAGGFKNIQYF
TGTGCCAGCAGTTGGGGGGTGGCAGGGGGCTTTAAAAACATTCAGTACTTC
>-|-|TRBV5-1|TRBJ2-3
CASSLATGMDTQYF
TGCGCCAGCAGCTTGGCCACAGGGATGGATACGCAGTATTTT
>-|-|TRBV18|TRBJ2-7
CASSRTQGNEQYF
TGTGCCAGCTCACGAACGCAGGGGAACGAGCAGTACTTC
>-|-|TRBV6-5|TRBJ1-2
CASSYGTGAPGYTF
TGTGCCAGCAGTTACGGTACGGGGGCGCCTGGCTACACCTTC
>-|-|TRBV19|TRBJ2-7
CASSISFLGYEQYF
TGTGCCAGTAGTATCAGCTTCCTGGGGTACGAGCAGTACTTC
>-|-|TRBV6-5|TRBJ2-7
CASSYSTGPSEQYF
TGTGCCAGCAGTTACTCTACAGGCCCCTCGGAGCAGTACTTC
>-|TRBD1|TRBV5-6|TRBJ2-1
CASSLPGQGNIRVF
TGTGCCAGCAGCCTGCCGGGACAGGGGAATATAAGGGTCTTC
>-|-|TRBV10-3|TRBJ2-2
CAISGSGHTGELFF
TGTGCCATCAGTGGGTCGGGCCACACCGGGGAGCTGTTTTTT
>-|-|TRBV30|TRBJ1-5
CAWSSLGDQPQHF
TGTGCCTGGAGTTCGCTTGGCGACCAGCCCCAGCATTTT